The 28 T cell receptor beta chains below were found in one sample sequenced in a study of T cell repertoires in ileal Crohn's disease. The table came from immunoSEQ multiplex PCR; TCRdb's copy has only in-frame clones and leaves some out. The data contain thousands of clones, about 96% of them singletons. Sequences were obtained from ileal tissue. These receptors originate from an adult with Crohn's disease.

The chain recombines TRBV10-2 with TRBJ1-5; D perhaps matches TRBD1 (5 bases). V lost 5 bases to trimming and J lost 5 bases, with 13 bases between them. This CDR3 has 14 amino acids. Germline V gives CDR1 WSHSY, CDR2 SAAADI. CDR3 sequence: CASSPRGGYQPQHF. The CDR3 nucleotides read TGCGCCAGCAGTCCTAGGGGCGGCTATCAGCCCCAGCATTTT.

The chain joins TRBV25-1 to TRBJ1-1, with D unclear. Trimming cost V 6 bases and J 6 bases, with 8 bases left between them. The CDR3 is made up of 11 amino acids. Germline assignment: CDR1 MGHDK and CDR2 SYGVNS. This chain's CDR3 is CASRQIAEAFF. The DNA of the CDR3 is TGTGCCAGCAGACAGATCGCTGAAGCTTTCTTT.

The chain has TRBV2 and TRBJ2-7; 8 positions match TRBD1. Germline lookup yields CDR1 SNHLY and CDR2 FYNNEI. With V trimmed by 8 bases and J by 5 bases, 8 bases remained unmatched. The CDR3 length is 13 residues. CDR3 residues: CASFGQGRDEQYF. CDR3 nucleotides: TGTGCCAGCTTTGGACAGGGCCGTGACGAGCAGTACTTC. Variable domain in full (rest from reference TRBV2 and TRBJ2-7): EPEVTQTPSHQVTQMGQEVILRCVPISNHLYFYWYRQILGQKVEFLVSFYNNEISEKSEIFDDQFSVERPDGSNFTLKIRSTKLEDSAMYFCASFGQGRDEQYFGPGTRLTVT.

V is TRBV6-5 and J is TRBJ1-5; D remains ambiguous. In germline, CDR1 is MNHEY, CDR2 SVGAGI. The CDR3 runs 15 residues. V lost 0 bases, J lost 5 bases, and 11 bases lay in between. Here the CDR3 DNA reads TGTGCCAGCAGTTACTCGACTGGGTTCGATCAGCCCCAGCATTTT. It translates to CASSYSTGFDQPQHF.

The chain combines TRBV11-2 with TRBJ1-4; D remains unclear. Germline values: CDR1 SGHAT, CDR2 FQNNGV. The CDR3 has 15 amino acids. V shed 3 bases and J shed 7 bases, with 15 bases lying between them. The DNA for the CDR3 is TGTGCCAGCAGCTTGTGGGGAGGGCCTGGTGAAAAACTGTTTTTT. It specifies CASSLWGGPGEKLFF.

The rearrangement joins TRBV10-1 to TRBJ1-4, with D possibly matching TRBD1 (6 bases). V shed 3 bases and J shed 10 bases, with 12 bases lying between them. The germline V gene encodes CDR1 WNHNN and CDR2 SYGVQD (reference sequence). CDR3 size: 13 residues. The CDR3 sequence is CASSEWGGGKLFF. DNA for the CDR3: TGCGCCAGCAGTGAATGGGGAGGGGGAAAACTGTTTTTT.

The chain links TRBV5-8 to TRBJ2-7, with TRBD2 matching 9 bases. Germline V gene sequence: CDR1 SGHTS, CDR2 YDEGEE. This CDR3 is built from 18 residues. The V segment lost 0 bases and the J segment 0 bases; nucleotides outside the gene matches: 10. The chain's CDR3 is CASSLALASGAISYEQYF. The CDR3 DNA reads as TGTGCCAGCAGCTTGGCCTTGGCTAGCGGGGCGATCTCCTACGAGCAGTACTTC.

The J gene is TRBJ1-3, the V gene TRBV13; the D gene is possibly TRBD1 (6 bases). This CDR3 has 14 amino acids. Germline V gives CDR1 PRHDT, CDR2 FYEKMQ (reference sequence). The V end was cut by 5 bases, the J end by 3 bases, with 11 bases between. CDR3 residues: CASSPTGFGNTIYF. As DNA, the CDR3 is TGTGCCAGCAGCCCTACAGGGTTTGGAAACACCATATATTTT.

The chain combines TRBV6-5 with TRBJ1-5; TRBD1 aligns across 8 bases. The CDR3 spans 15 residues. CDR1 MNHEY and CDR2 SVGAGI come from the germline V gene. J was trimmed by 4 bases and V by 7 bases; bases with no gene match: 9. The CDR3 coding sequence is TGTGCCAGCAAGGAAGGACAGGGCCAGAATCAGCCCCAGCATTTT. Protein: CASKEGQGQNQPQHF.

The CDR3 spells CAISEDPRTSGGAGRETQYF. CDR3 DNA sequence: TGTGCCATCAGTGAAGACCCTAGAACTAGCGGGGGGGCCGGGAGAGAGACCCAGTACTTC. This chain links TRBV10-3 with TRBJ2-5, with 13 positions matching TRBD2. The CDR3 runs to 20 residues. Trimming took 3 bases from V and 4 from J; bases not matched to a gene: 17. Germline V gives CDR1 ENHRY, CDR2 SYGVKD.

The rearrangement links TRBV7-2 to TRBJ1-5, with D hard to call. Germline V gives CDR1 SGHTA, CDR2 FQGNSA. This CDR3 has 16 amino acids. Trimming shortened V by 5 bases and J by 6 bases, and 20 bases separated the two germline ends. The CDR3 bases are TGTGCCAGCAGCCTACGACATGGGATGGGAGGTCAGCCCCAGCATTTT. Its protein product is CASSLRHGMGGQPQHF. The full variable domain, its missing parts supplied by reference TRBV7-2 and TRBJ1-5, is GAGVSQSPSNKVTEKGKDVELRCDPISGHTALYWYRQSLGQGLEFLIYFQGNSAPDKSGLPSDRFSAERTGGSVSTLTIQRTQQEDSAVYLCASSLRHGMGGQPQHFGDGTRLSIL.

The chain joins TRBV6-4 to TRBJ1-2; 7 nucleotides match TRBD1. With V trimmed by 5 bases and J by 4 bases, 7 bases remained unmatched. Germline V gives CDR1 MRHNA, CDR2 SNTAGT. The CDR3 is 14 amino acids. The CDR3 loop is CASSPTGAAYGYTF. The CDR3 DNA reads as TGTGCCAGCAGTCCTACAGGGGCGGCCTATGGCTACACCTTC.

The chain carries TRBV11-3 and TRBJ2-3; 8 bases are shared with TRBD1. Unmatched junction bases numbered 14, after V lost 1 base and J lost 5 bases. CDR1 is SGHNT and CDR2 is YENEEA in the germline V gene. CDR3 length: 18 residues. The CDR3 is CASSLVSGTGSGGDTQYF. DNA of the CDR3: TGTGCCAGCAGCTTAGTCTCCGGGACAGGCTCCGGTGGAGATACGCAGTATTTT. Full variable domain (outside the CDR3, taken from reference TRBV11-3 and TRBJ2-3): EAGVVQSPRYKIIEKKQPVAFWCNPISGHNTLYWYLQNLGQGPELLIRYENEEAVDDSQLPKDRFSAERLKGVDSTLKIQPAELGDSAVYLCASSLVSGTGSGGDTQYFGPGTRLTVL.

The chain carries TRBV6-1 and TRBJ2-7, with D possibly TRBD1 on 5 matching bases. This CDR3 has 14 residues. V dropped 2 bases and J dropped 4 bases, with 12 bases sitting between them. The germline gives CDR1 MNHNS, CDR2 SASEGT. CDR3 in amino acids: CASSEIAGRYEQYV. CDR3 nucleotide sequence: TGTGCCAGCAGTGAAATAGCAGGGCGGTACGAGCAGTACGTC.

The chain's CDR3 is CAARPSAGHSPLHF. The DNA for the CDR3 is TGTGCCGCCAGACCTTCGGCGGGTCATTCACCCCTCCACTTT. This chain uses TRBV19 with TRBJ1-6; D not certain. V was pared by 11 bases and J by 8 bases, with 19 bases between. The CDR3 loop spans 14 amino acids. Germline V CDR1 and CDR2: LNHDA, SQIVND (reference sequence).

The V gene is TRBV9, the J gene TRBJ2-2; a weak D match, TRBD1 (5 bases). Per the germline V gene, CDR1 is SGDLS and CDR2 is YYNGEE. V dropped 10 bases and J dropped 1 base, with 11 bases sitting between them. There are 13 residues in the CDR3. CDR3 protein: CASWGQNTGELFF. Here the CDR3 DNA reads TGTGCCTCCTGGGGCCAGAACACCGGGGAGCTGTTTTTT.

The V gene is TRBV6-5, the J gene TRBJ1-2; D might be TRBD1 (6 bases). V lost 6 bases to trimming and J lost 2 bases, with 16 bases between them. The CDR3 runs 15 residues. Germline CDR1 reads MNHEY; CDR2 reads SVGAGI. Here the CDR3 reads CASSHPVQGNYGYTF. In DNA form, the CDR3 reads TGTGCCAGCAGCCATCCGGTGCAGGGGAACTATGGCTACACCTTC.

V gene TRBV7-9 combines with J gene TRBJ1-1; D possibly corresponds to TRBD1 (6 bases). The CDR3 runs to 13 residues. The V gene's germline CDR1 is SEHNR and CDR2 FQNEAQ (reference sequence). V shed 8 bases and J shed 1 base, with 11 bases lying between them. CDR3 amino acids: CASGQGRNTEAFF. For the CDR3, the DNA is TGTGCCAGCGGGCAGGGGAGGAACACTGAAGCTTTCTTT.

The chain is built from TRBV7-2 and TRBJ2-7; D uncertain. V lost 5 bases and J lost 3, with 8 bases in between. The CDR3 runs to 12 residues. Per germline, CDR1 SGHTA and CDR2 FQGNSA. The CDR3 sequence: CASSATSYEQYF. CDR3 nucleotides: TGTGCCAGCAGCGCGACAAGCTACGAGCAGTACTTC. Drawing the rest from reference TRBV7-2 and TRBJ2-7, the complete variable domain is GAGVSQSPSNKVTEKGKDVELRCDPISGHTALYWYRQSLGQGLEFLIYFQGNSAPDKSGLPSDRFSAERTGGSVSTLTIQRTQQEDSAVYLCASSATSYEQYFGPGTRLTVT.

This chain joins TRBV18 and TRBJ1-1; D ambiguous. From germline, CDR1 is KGHSH and CDR2 LQKENI. The CDR3 is 16 residues long. The germline V and J ends were trimmed by 6 bases and 0 bases, with 17 bases remaining between them. The CDR3 region is CASSPLGRQMNTEAFF. In DNA, the CDR3 is TGTGCCAGCTCTCCCTTGGGTCGACAAATGAACACTGAAGCTTTCTTT.

This chain uses TRBV6-5 with TRBJ2-2; 7 nucleotides agree with TRBD1. Germline trimming cut 2 bases from V and 4 bases from J; bases unmatched to any gene: 4. This CDR3 region has 15 residues. Germline assignment: CDR1 MNHEY and CDR2 SVGAGI. Here the CDR3 reads CASSYEGAPTGELFF. In DNA, the CDR3 is TGTGCCAGCAGTTACGAGGGGGCGCCCACCGGGGAGCTGTTTTTT.

Comments on this clone: One end of the junction fails to match germline, which may point to a read error. The chain joins TRBV11-2 to TRBJ2-1, with a weak D call TRBD1 (6 bases). CDR3 length equals 15 residues. Germline V gives CDR1 SGHAT, CDR2 FQNNGV. This CDR3 reads CAGSSQGSSDNEQFF. CDR3 DNA: TGTGCCGGCAGCTCACAGGGTAGCTCGGACAATGAGCAGTTCTTC.

The V call is TRBV19, the J call TRBJ2-3; 9 bases are shared with TRBD2. The CDR3 has 17 residues. The germline gives CDR1 LNHDA, CDR2 SQIVND (reference sequence). V dropped 8 bases and J dropped 0; count of bases not matched to a gene: 12. The CDR3 nucleotides read TGTGCCAGTCGTACTAGCGGGCTAGCCTCTAGCACAGATACGCAGTATTTT. It is translated as CASRTSGLASSTDTQYF.

This clone occurred once. The chain recombines TRBV27 with TRBJ2-5; TRBD2 aligns across 8 bases. Germline V gene data show CDR1 as MNHEY and CDR2 as SMNVEV (reference sequence). This CDR3 spans 15 amino acids. Trimming took 3 bases from V and 4 from J; bases not matched to a gene: 7. DNA for the CDR3: TGTGCCAGCAGTTTGGCGGGCGGGGGGTTAGAGACCCAGTACTTC. It translates to CASSLAGGGLETQYF.

V gene TRBV6-6 combines with J gene TRBJ1-3, with a possible D match to TRBD1 (6 bases). The CDR3 sequence is 16 residues long. The V gene's germline CDR1 is MNHNY and CDR2 SVGAGI (reference sequence). Trimming cost V 0 bases and J 0 bases, with 9 bases left between them. The CDR3 is CASSYSDRSSGNTIYF. The CDR3 region has the DNA TGTGCCAGCAGTTACTCCGACAGGAGCTCTGGAAACACCATATATTTT.

The V call is TRBV18, the J call TRBJ1-5; 9 bases fit TRBD1. With 6 bases clipped from V and 5 bases from J, the junction kept 5 bases outside the gene matches. The length of the CDR3 is 14 residues. Germline loops: CDR1 KGHSH, CDR2 LQKENI. The CDR3: CASSGTGIDQPQHF. CDR3 sequence (DNA): TGTGCCAGCTCCGGGACAGGGATAGATCAGCCCCAGCATTTT.

V and J are TRBV30 and TRBJ2-2; D possibly corresponds to TRBD2 (6 bases). The CDR3 is 13 residues long. V was trimmed by 3 bases and J by 8 bases, leaving 13 bases between them. The germline V gene has CDR1 GTSNPN and CDR2 SVGIG (reference sequence). The CDR3 DNA reads as TGTGCCTGGAGGGTGGGCGGGACGGGGGAGCTGTTTTTT. This encodes CAWRVGGTGELFF.

This rearrangement joins TRBV6-1 to TRBJ1-2; no clear D. Trimming took off 6 bases at V and 6 bases at J, with 11 bases between the two ends. This CDR3 spans 12 amino acids. The germline CDR1 and CDR2 sequences are MNHNS and SASEGT. CDR3 DNA sequence: TGTGCCAGCAGCCGGAGGTCGGATGGCTACACCTTC. This translates into CASSRRSDGYTF.